Each of the 23 T cell receptor beta chains below was sequenced from the same sample in a study of blood T cell repertoires in COVID-19. Profiling relied on immunoSEQ multiplex PCR, and the TCRdb table lists in-frame clones only, not all of them. Altogether about 250,000 clones are present, 70% to 90% being singletons, with the ten largest covering under 4.5%. The source material was peripheral blood. The receptors here all came from a man aged 45-65 years with acute or convalescent COVID-19.

The chain recombines TRBV29-1 with TRBJ1-2; tentative D call: TRBD1 (5 bases). V dropped 7 bases and J dropped 8 bases, with 17 bases sitting between them. The CDR3 is made up of 12 amino acids. Germline lookup yields CDR1 SQVTM and CDR2 ANQGSEA. DNA for the CDR3: TGCAGCGCCGAGGGAGGGGTTCAAGGCTACACCTTC. Protein sequence: CSAEGGVQGYTF. The full variable domain, in which reference TRBV29-1 and TRBJ1-2 provide the parts outside the CDR3, is SAVISQKPSRDICQRGTSLTIQCQVDSQVTMMFWYRQQPGQSLTLIATANQGSEATYESGFVIDKFPISRPNLTFSTLTVSNMSPEDSSIYLCSAEGGVQGYTFGSGTRLTVV.

V usage is TRBV6-4 and J usage is TRBJ1-2; 7 positions match TRBD1. Germline V gene sequence: CDR1 MRHNA, CDR2 SNTAGT. This CDR3 spans 15 amino acids. Germline trimming cut 4 bases from V and 4 bases from J; bases unmatched to any gene: 9. The CDR3 region has the DNA TGTGCCAGCAGTGTGGACAGGATGTCTGGCTATGGCTACACCTTC. The encoded protein is CASSVDRMSGYGYTF.

There are a few counts of this clone. The CDR3 DNA reads as TGTGCCAGCAGTTTCGGACTAGCGGGTTACAATGAGCAGTTCTTC. Translation: CASSFGLAGYNEQFF. This chain joins TRBV27 and TRBJ2-1; TRBD2 matches at 11 bases. Trimming at V came to 3 bases and at J to 4 bases, leaving 2 bases not matched to a gene. The length of the CDR3 is 15 residues. CDR1 is MNHEY, CDR2 SMNVEV, per germline (reference sequence).

This chain links TRBV2 with TRBJ2-7, with TRBD1 matching over 10 bases. V lost 7 bases, J lost 1 base, and 16 bases stayed unmatched. Germline CDR1 reads SNHLY; CDR2 reads FYNNEI. The CDR3 has 18 amino acids. The CDR3: CASTAEGQGLFGSYEQYF. CDR3 DNA sequence: TGTGCCAGCACCGCGGAGGGACAGGGGTTGTTTGGGTCCTACGAGCAGTACTTC.

The rearrangement joins TRBV5-8 to TRBJ2-7; 10 bases map to TRBD2. The CDR3 covers 15 residues. J gave up 5 bases and V 5 bases, and 10 bases lay outside the gene matches. Per germline, CDR1 SGHTS and CDR2 YDEGEE. The CDR3 spells CASSTSLAGAHEQYF. In DNA form, the CDR3 reads TGTGCCAGCAGTACTAGTCTAGCGGGAGCCCACGAGCAGTACTTC.

The chain combines TRBV3-1 (or the pseudogene TRBV3-2) with TRBJ1-1; 8 bases align to TRBD1. From germline, CDR1 is LGHDT and CDR2 YNNKEL (reference sequence). V lost 3 bases to trimming and J lost 5 bases; unmatched junction nucleotides: 11. The CDR3 contains 16 residues. In DNA, the CDR3 is TGTGCCAGCAGCCATCTCACAGGGGGTAAGAGGACTGAAGCTTTCTTT. It encodes CASSHLTGGKRTEAFF.

The rearrangement links TRBV11-2 to TRBJ1-1; no reliable D call. This CDR3 is 12 amino acids long. CDR1 is SGHAT, CDR2 FQNNGV, per germline. V lost 5 bases to trimming and J lost 2 bases, with 6 bases between them. The CDR3 loop reads CASSKANTEAFF. Here the CDR3 DNA reads TGTGCCAGCAGCAAAGCTAACACTGAAGCTTTCTTT.

The chain joins TRBV5-4 to TRBJ2-5, with TRBD1 identical over 7 bases. This CDR3 has 15 residues. CDR1 is SGHNT, CDR2 YYREEE, per germline (reference sequence). The ends lost 0 bases at V and 1 base at J; junction bases unmatched: 3. The CDR3 sequence is CASSLVGQVQETQYF. CDR3 bases: TGTGCCAGCAGCTTGGTAGGACAGGTCCAAGAGACCCAGTACTTC.

The V gene is TRBV20-1, the J gene TRBJ2-5; D is ambiguous. Germline V CDR1 and CDR2: DFQATT, SNEGSKA (reference sequence). Deletions cut 3 bases from V and 4 bases from J, with 6 bases between. The CDR3 spans 11 residues. This chain's CDR3 is CSARSLETQYF. The CDR3 DNA sequence: TGCAGTGCTAGGAGTCTAGAGACCCAGTACTTC.

The rearrangement uses TRBV7-6 and TRBJ2-7; 8 bases line up with TRBD2. The germline V gene encodes CDR1 SGHVS and CDR2 FNYEAQ. This CDR3 has 17 amino acids. Trimming at V came to 5 bases and at J to 2 bases, leaving 14 bases not matched to a gene. CDR3 region: CASSPTGGLGIPYEQYF. CDR3 DNA sequence: TGTGCCAGCAGCCCGACGGGGGGACTAGGGATTCCCTACGAGCAGTACTTC.

The rearrangement links TRBV19 to TRBJ2-1; TRBD2 matches 8 bases. There are 15 residues in the CDR3. The germline V gene encodes CDR1 LNHDA and CDR2 SQIVND (reference sequence). V dropped 6 bases and J dropped 3; count of bases not matched to a gene: 7. The CDR3 sequence: CASRLAGGNYNEQFF. The CDR3 coding sequence is TGTGCCAGTAGATTGGCGGGGGGTAACTACAATGAGCAGTTCTTC.

The chain has TRBV9 and TRBJ1-5; D might be TRBD1 (6 bases). This CDR3 is built from 15 residues. CDR1 and CDR2 from the germline V gene are SGDLS and YYNGEE. The V end lost 4 bases, the J end lost 3 bases, and 14 bases lay between the germline ends. The CDR3 region has the DNA TGTGCCAGCAGCCAGACAGGCGACGCCAATCAGCCCCAGCATTTT. It is translated as CASSQTGDANQPQHF. Combining the CDR3 with reference TRBV9 and TRBJ1-5 gives the whole variable domain DSGVTQTPKHLITATGQRVTLRCSPRSGDLSVYWYQQSLDQGLQFLIQYYNGEERAKGNILERFSAQQFPDLHSELNLSSLELGDSALYFCASSQTGDANQPQHFGDGTRLSIL.

The chain has TRBV21-1 and TRBJ2-2; the D call of TRBD1 is as the table states it, not checked on the DNA. TRBV21-1 represents a pseudogene. This CDR3 comprises 17 residues. In nucleotides, the CDR3 is TGTGCCAGCAGTCTCGTTTTATGGGACAGCTACACCGGGGAGCTGTTTTTT. Translation gives CASSLVLWDSYTGELFF.

The gene calls are TRBV7-6 and TRBJ2-7; a possible D gene is TRBD1 (5 bases). This CDR3 has 18 residues. Germline V gene lookup returns CDR1 SGHVS and CDR2 FNYEAQ. Deletions cut 5 bases from V and 7 bases from J, with 30 bases between. In DNA, the CDR3 is TGTGCCAGCAGCCTACCTCATACCCGACAGACCTCCTCTCGTGAGCAGTACTTC. Translated: CASSLPHTRQTSSREQYF.

The rearrangement uses TRBV18 and TRBJ1-1, with 7 bases identical to TRBD1. V shed 6 bases and J 5 bases; nucleotides not matched to a gene: 6. There are 13 residues in the CDR3. Germline CDR1 is KGHSH and CDR2 is LQKENI. DNA for the CDR3: TGTGCCAGCTCGATATCAGGGGGGACTGAAGCTTTCTTT. This gives the protein CASSISGGTEAFF.

The V gene is TRBV6-4, the J gene TRBJ2-1, with 9 bases identical to TRBD2. This CDR3 has 15 residues. Trimming cost V 4 bases and J 7 bases; bases outside gene matches: 8. In germline, CDR1 is MRHNA, CDR2 SNTAGT. Here the CDR3 reads CASSVAGVIRNEQFF. CDR3 bases: TGTGCCAGCAGTGTAGCGGGAGTGATCCGGAATGAGCAGTTCTTC.

V is TRBV4-1 and J is TRBJ1-5, with 7 bases that match TRBD1. The germline V gene has CDR1 MGHRA and CDR2 YSYEKL. There are 15 residues in the CDR3. V was pared by 2 bases and J by 1 base, with 2 bases of the junction left unmatched. CDR3 in amino acids: CASSQRDSSNQPQHF. CDR3 DNA: TGCGCCAGCAGCCAAAGGGACAGCAGCAATCAGCCCCAGCATTTT.

This clone occurred a few times. The chain links TRBV27 to TRBJ1-2; 8 bases are shared with TRBD1. The CDR3 runs to 14 residues. Germline CDR1 reads MNHEY; CDR2 reads SMNVEV (reference sequence). Trimming at V came to 2 bases and at J to 8 bases, leaving 7 bases not matched to a gene. Written as DNA, the CDR3 is TGTGCCAGCAGTTTAACCGGGACAGGAAGCGGCTACACCTTC. Amino acids: CASSLTGTGSGYTF.

With regard to this clone: Within the sample, other DNA sequences also encode this same CDR3. The V and J genes are TRBV7-3 and TRBJ2-1; D uncertain. Between the trimmed V and J ends, which lost 2 bases and 0 bases, there was a span of 8 bases. CDR1 and CDR2 (germline): SGHTA, FQGTGA. The CDR3 extends over 15 amino acids. CDR3 DNA sequence: TGTGCCAGCAGCTTATGGGCGAGCTCCTACAATGAGCAGTTCTTC. Protein product: CASSLWASSYNEQFF.

J is TRBJ1-3 and V is TRBV30; D may be TRBD1 (6 bases). The germline V gene encodes CDR1 GTSNPN and CDR2 SVGIG (reference sequence). The CDR3 extends over 15 amino acids. Trimming removed 0 bases from V and 5 bases from J, with 14 bases in between. The DNA of the CDR3 is TGTGCCTGGAGTGTACCGACAGGCAATCGAAACACCATATATTTT. This gives the protein CAWSVPTGNRNTIYF. The full variable domain, its missing parts supplied by reference TRBV30 and TRBJ1-3, is SQTIHQWPATLVQPVGSPLSLECTVEGTSNPNLYWYRQAAGRGLQLLFYSVGIGQISSEVPQNLSASRPQDRQFILSSKKLLLSDSGFYLCAWSVPTGNRNTIYFGEGSWLTVV.

This clone appeared many times. V and J are TRBV4-2 and TRBJ1-4; TRBD1 agrees at 7 bases. CDR3 size: 16 residues. V lost 4 bases to trimming and J lost 4 bases; unmatched junction nucleotides: 9. Germline lookup yields CDR1 LGHNA and CDR2 YNFKEQ. The CDR3 loop is CASSRRTGADNEKLFF. The CDR3 bases are TGTGCCAGCAGCCGCCGAACAGGGGCCGATAATGAAAAACTGTTTTTT.

This sequence joins TRBV19 and TRBJ2-3, with D possibly matching TRBD1 (5 bases). Trimming cost V 6 bases and J 0 bases, with 13 bases left between them. Germline CDR1 and CDR2: LNHDA and SQIVND (reference sequence). This CDR3 comprises 15 residues. The CDR3 DNA reads as TGTGCCAGTAGGCAGACAGTCTCTAGCACAGATACGCAGTATTTT. Protein product: CASRQTVSSTDTQYF.

This chain connects TRBV5-4 to TRBJ1-5, with a tentative D call TRBD1 (5 bases). Per germline, CDR1 SGHNT and CDR2 YYREEE (reference sequence). This CDR3 has 14 residues. Trimming took off 4 bases at V and 5 bases at J, with 13 bases between the two ends. For the CDR3, the DNA is TGTGCCAGCAGCCTAAGGGGAGGAGATCAGCCCCAGCATTTT. Protein: CASSLRGGDQPQHF.